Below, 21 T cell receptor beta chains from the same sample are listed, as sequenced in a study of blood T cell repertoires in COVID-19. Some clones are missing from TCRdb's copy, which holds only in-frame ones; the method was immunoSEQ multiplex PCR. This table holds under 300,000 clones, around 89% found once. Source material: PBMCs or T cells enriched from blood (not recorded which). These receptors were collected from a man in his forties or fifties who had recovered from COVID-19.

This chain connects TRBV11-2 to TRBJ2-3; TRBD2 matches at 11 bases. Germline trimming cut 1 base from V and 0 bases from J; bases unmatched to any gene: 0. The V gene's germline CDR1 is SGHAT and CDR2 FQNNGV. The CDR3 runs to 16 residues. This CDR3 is CASSLGTSGSTDTQYF. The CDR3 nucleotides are TGTGCCAGCAGCTTAGGGACTAGCGGGAGCACAGATACGCAGTATTTT.

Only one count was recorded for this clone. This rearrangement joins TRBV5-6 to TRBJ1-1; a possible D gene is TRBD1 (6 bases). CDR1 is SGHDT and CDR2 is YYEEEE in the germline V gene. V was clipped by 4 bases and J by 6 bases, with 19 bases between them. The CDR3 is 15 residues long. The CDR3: CASSRRTARGAEAFF. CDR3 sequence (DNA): TGTGCCAGCAGCCGGAGGACAGCCCGAGGGGCTGAAGCTTTCTTT.

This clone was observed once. The CDR3 coding sequence is TGTGCCACCAGCAGAGGAATCGCGGCAGATACGCAGTATTTT. Translation gives CATSRGIAADTQYF. The chain uses TRBV15 and TRBJ2-3; D not resolved. This CDR3 spans 14 amino acids. The germline gives CDR1 LNHNV, CDR2 YYDKDF (reference sequence). With 1 base removed from V and 4 bases from J, the gap between germline ends came to 9 bases. Based on the CDR3 plus reference TRBV15 and TRBJ2-3, the full variable domain is DAMVIQNPRYQVTQFGKPVTLSCSQTLNHNVMYWYQQKSSQAPKLLFHYYDKDFNNEADTPDNFQSRRPNTSFCFLDIRSPGLGDTAMYLCATSRGIAADTQYFGPGTRLTVL.

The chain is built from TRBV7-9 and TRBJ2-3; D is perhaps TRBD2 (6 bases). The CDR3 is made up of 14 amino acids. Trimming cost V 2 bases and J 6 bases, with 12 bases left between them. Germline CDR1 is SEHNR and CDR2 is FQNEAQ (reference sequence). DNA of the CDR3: TGTGCCAGCAGCTTAAATGGGGGGTCCGATACGCAGTATTTT. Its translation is CASSLNGGSDTQYF.

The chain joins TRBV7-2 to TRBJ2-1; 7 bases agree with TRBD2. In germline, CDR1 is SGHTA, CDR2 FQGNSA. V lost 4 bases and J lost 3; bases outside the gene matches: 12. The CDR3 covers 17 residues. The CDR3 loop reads CASSSRILAEGYNEQFF. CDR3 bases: TGTGCCAGCAGCTCTAGAATTCTAGCGGAAGGCTACAATGAGCAGTTCTTC.

This CDR3 is CASTPTSGSYNSPLHF. In DNA, the CDR3 is TGCGCCAGCACCCCCACGTCCGGCTCCTATAATTCACCCCTCCACTTT. V and J are TRBV23-1 and TRBJ1-6; D not certain. TRBV23-1 counts as an open reading frame of uncertain function. The V and J ends lost 7 bases and 0 bases respectively, with 13 bases between them. The CDR3 sequence is 16 residues long.

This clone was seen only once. The CDR3 bases are TGTGCCAGCAGCCCGGACAGATTGGGCTACACCTTC. Amino acid sequence: CASSPDRLGYTF. V is TRBV7-2 and J is TRBJ1-2, with D possibly TRBD1 on 6 matching bases. The CDR3 runs to 12 residues. V was cut by 5 bases and J by 8 bases, with 12 bases left in between. CDR1 is SGHTA, CDR2 FQGNSA, per germline.

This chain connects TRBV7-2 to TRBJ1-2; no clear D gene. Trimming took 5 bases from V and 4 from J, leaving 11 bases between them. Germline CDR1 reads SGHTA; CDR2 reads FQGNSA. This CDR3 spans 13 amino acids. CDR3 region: CASSLDLGYGYTF. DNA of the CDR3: TGTGCCAGCAGCCTCGACTTGGGCTATGGCTACACCTTC.

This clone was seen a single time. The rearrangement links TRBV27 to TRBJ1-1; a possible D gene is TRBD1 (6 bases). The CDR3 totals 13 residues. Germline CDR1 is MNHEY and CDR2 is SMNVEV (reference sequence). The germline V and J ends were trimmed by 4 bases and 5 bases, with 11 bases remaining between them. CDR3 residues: CASSSHRDTEAFF. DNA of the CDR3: TGTGCCAGCAGTTCCCACAGGGATACTGAAGCTTTCTTT.

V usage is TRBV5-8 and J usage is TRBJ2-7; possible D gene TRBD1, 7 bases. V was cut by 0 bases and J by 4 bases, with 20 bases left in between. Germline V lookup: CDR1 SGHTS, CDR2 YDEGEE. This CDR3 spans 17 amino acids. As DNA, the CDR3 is TGTGCCAGCAGCTTGGGGAGGGGGCCAGTGGGCTCATACGAGCAGTACTTC. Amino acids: CASSLGRGPVGSYEQYF.

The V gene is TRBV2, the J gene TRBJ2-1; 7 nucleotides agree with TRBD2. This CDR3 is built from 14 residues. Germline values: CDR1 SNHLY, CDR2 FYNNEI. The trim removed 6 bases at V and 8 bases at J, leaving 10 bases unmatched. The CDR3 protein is CASSSGRRVDEQFF. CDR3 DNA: TGTGCCAGCAGCTCCGGGAGGAGGGTCGATGAGCAGTTCTTC.

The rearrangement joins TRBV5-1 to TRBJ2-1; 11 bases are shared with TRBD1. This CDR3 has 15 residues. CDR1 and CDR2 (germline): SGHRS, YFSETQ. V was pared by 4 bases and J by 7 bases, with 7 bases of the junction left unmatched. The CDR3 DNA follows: TGCGCCAGCAGCAAGGGACAGGGGGGTGTGAATGAGCAGTTCTTC. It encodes CASSKGQGGVNEQFF.

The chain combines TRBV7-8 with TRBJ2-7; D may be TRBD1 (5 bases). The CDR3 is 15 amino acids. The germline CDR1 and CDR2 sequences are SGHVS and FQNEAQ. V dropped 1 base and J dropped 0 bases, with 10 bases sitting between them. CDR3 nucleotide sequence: TGTGCCAGCAGCTTAGTCCCACAGGCCTCCTACGAGCAGTACTTC. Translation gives CASSLVPQASYEQYF.

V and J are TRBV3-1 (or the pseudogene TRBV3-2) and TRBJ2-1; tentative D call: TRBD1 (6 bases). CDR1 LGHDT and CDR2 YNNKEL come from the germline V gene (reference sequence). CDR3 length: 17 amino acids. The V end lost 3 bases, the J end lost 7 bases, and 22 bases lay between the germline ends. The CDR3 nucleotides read TGTGCCAGCAGCCAGAAGTCCGGGACATCAATGAAAAATGAGCAGTTCTTC. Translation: CASSQKSGTSMKNEQFF.

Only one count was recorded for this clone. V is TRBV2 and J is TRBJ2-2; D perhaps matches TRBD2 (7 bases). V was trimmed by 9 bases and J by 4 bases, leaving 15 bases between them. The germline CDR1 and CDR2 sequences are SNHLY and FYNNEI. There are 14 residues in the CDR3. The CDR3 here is CASHGGAGTGELFF. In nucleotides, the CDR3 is TGTGCCAGTCATGGGGGGGCCGGCACCGGGGAGCTGTTTTTT.

The CDR3: CASSIWGQGAYEQYF. The CDR3 bases are TGTGCCAGTAGTATTTGGGGACAGGGGGCATACGAGCAGTACTTC. V is TRBV19 and J is TRBJ2-7, with 12 bases matching TRBD1. Germline V CDR1 and CDR2: LNHDA, SQIVND (reference sequence). This CDR3 is 15 amino acids long. The J segment lost 4 bases and the V segment lost 3 bases, leaving 4 bases of the junction unmatched.

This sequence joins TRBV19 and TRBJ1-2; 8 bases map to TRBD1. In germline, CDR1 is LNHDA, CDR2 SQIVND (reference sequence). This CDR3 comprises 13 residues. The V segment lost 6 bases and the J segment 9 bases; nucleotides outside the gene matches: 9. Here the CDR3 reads CASSESRQGRYTF. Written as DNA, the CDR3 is TGTGCCAGTAGCGAATCCCGACAGGGGCGCTACACCTTC. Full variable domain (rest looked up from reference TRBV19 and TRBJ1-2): DGGITQSPKYLFRKEGQNVTLSCEQNLNHDAMYWYRQDPGQGLRLIYYSQIVNDFQKGDIAEGYSVSREKKESFPLTVTSAQKNPTAFYLCASSESRQGRYTFGSGTRLTVV.

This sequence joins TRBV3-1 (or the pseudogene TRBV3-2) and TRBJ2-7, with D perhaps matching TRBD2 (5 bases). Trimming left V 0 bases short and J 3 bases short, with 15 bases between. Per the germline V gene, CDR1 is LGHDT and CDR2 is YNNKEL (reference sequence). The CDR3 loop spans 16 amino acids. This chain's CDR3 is CASSQDVSAGRYEQYF. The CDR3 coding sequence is TGTGCCAGCAGCCAAGATGTTAGCGCTGGGCGCTACGAGCAGTACTTC.

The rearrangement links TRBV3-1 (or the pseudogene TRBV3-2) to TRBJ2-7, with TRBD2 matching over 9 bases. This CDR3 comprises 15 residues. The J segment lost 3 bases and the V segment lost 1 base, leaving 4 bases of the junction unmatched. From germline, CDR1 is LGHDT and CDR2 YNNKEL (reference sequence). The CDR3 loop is CASSQALAGDYEQYF. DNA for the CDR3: TGTGCCAGCAGCCAAGCGTTAGCGGGAGACTACGAGCAGTACTTC.

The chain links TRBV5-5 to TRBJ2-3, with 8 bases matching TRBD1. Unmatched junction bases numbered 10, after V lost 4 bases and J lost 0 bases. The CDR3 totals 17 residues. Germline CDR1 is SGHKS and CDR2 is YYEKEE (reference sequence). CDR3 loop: CASSHQTGAASTDTQYF. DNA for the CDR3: TGTGCCAGCAGCCACCAGACAGGGGCCGCAAGCACAGATACGCAGTATTTT.

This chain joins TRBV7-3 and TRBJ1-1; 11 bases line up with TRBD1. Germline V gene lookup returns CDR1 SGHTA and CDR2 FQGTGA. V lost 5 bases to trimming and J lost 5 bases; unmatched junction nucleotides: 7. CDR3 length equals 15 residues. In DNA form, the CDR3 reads TGTGCCAGCAGCCCACGGACAGGGGGCATAACTGAAGCTTTCTTT. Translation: CASSPRTGGITEAFF.